These 6 T cell receptor beta chains came from one sample sequenced in a study of T-cell reconstitution after alpha-beta-depleted transplantation in children. Unique molecular identifiers tagged the TCRbeta library. TCRdb re-analysed the PCR reads in MiXCR, keeping a single row per CDR3 protein. Seen here are about 420,000 distinct CDR3 sequences, around 9.9% observed once, and the top ten hold approximately 5%. The sequencing used PBMCs from the stem cell graft donor, collected from the stem cell graft. Every receptor here comes from a human donor who donated a stem cell graft to a child with acute myeloid leukemia.

V and J are TRBV5-1 and TRBJ2-1, with D possibly TRBD2 on 5 matching bases. Germline V CDR1 and CDR2: SGHRS, YFSETQ. CDR3 length equals 12 residues. Trimming left V 5 bases short and J 5 bases short, with 8 bases between. CDR3: CASSERNNEQFF. The CDR3 nucleotides read TGCGCCAGCAGTGAGCGGAACAATGAGCAGTTCTTC.

This clonotype was counted between two and nine times. This rearrangement joins TRBV7-2 to TRBJ1-1; D remains unclear. V gave up 0 bases and J gave up 0 bases, with 8 bases separating them. The CDR3 spans 15 residues. Germline V gives CDR1 SGHTA, CDR2 FQGNSA. This CDR3 reads CASSLARVMNTEAFF. The CDR3 region has the DNA TGTGCCAGCAGCTTAGCGAGGGTGATGAACACTGAAGCTTTCTTT.

This clonotype was observed a handful of times. The chain joins TRBV29-1 to TRBJ2-4; maybe TRBD1 (6 bases). The germline V gene encodes CDR1 SQVTM and CDR2 ANQGSEA. Trimming shortened V by 4 bases and J by 12 bases, and 13 bases separated the two germline ends. CDR3 length: 11 residues. The CDR3 bases are TGCAGCGTTGGGGACACGAGAAGTCAGTACTTC. Translated, it gives CSVGDTRSQYF.

A few counts support this clonotype. The chain joins TRBV20-1 to TRBJ2-1; 11 nucleotides line up with TRBD2. The germline CDR1 and CDR2 sequences are DFQATT and SNEGSKA (reference sequence). The CDR3 runs to 16 residues. J lost 8 bases, V lost 5 bases, and 14 bases had no gene match. The CDR3 DNA reads TGCAGTGCTCCTAATACCCCGACTAGCGGGAAAGATGAGCAGTTCTTC. It yields the protein CSAPNTPTSGKDEQFF.

This chain joins TRBV7-2 and TRBJ2-7, with D possibly matching TRBD1 (6 bases). Trimming removed 1 base from V and 5 bases from J, with 12 bases in between. The CDR3 is made up of 14 amino acids. CDR1 is SGHTA, CDR2 FQGNSA, per germline. CDR3 DNA sequence: TGTGCCAGCAGCTTAGGCAGGGGTCAAAACGAGCAGTACTTC. Amino acid sequence: CASSLGRGQNEQYF. The variable domain in full, with the rest retrieved from reference TRBV7-2 and TRBJ2-7, is GAGVSQSPSNKVTEKGKDVELRCDPISGHTALYWYRQSLGQGLEFLIYFQGNSAPDKSGLPSDRFSAERTGGSVSTLTIQRTQQEDSAVYLCASSLGRGQNEQYFGPGTRLTVT.

The V and J genes are TRBV20-1 and TRBJ2-1; D remains ambiguous. The CDR3 has 14 residues. V lost 0 bases, J lost 0 bases, and 6 bases lay in between. CDR1 DFQATT and CDR2 SNEGSKA come from the germline V gene (reference sequence). The CDR3, as DNA: TGCAGTGCTAGAGAAACTCTCTCCTACAATGAGCAGTTCTTC. Its protein product is CSARETLSYNEQFF.